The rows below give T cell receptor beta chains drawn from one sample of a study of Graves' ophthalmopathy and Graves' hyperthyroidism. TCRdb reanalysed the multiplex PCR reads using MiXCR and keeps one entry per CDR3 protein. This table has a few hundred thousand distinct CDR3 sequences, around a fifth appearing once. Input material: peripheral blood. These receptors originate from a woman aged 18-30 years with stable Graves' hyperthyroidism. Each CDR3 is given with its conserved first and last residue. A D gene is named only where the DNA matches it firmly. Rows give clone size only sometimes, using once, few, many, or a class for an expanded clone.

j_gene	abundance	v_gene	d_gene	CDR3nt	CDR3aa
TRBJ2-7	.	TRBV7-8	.	TGTGCCAGCAGCTTACGACAGACCTACGAGCAGTACTTC	CASSLRQTYEQYF
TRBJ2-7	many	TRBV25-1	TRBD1	TGTGCCAGCAGTGGATCCGGGACAGATTACTACGAGCAGTACTTC	CASSGSGTDYYEQYF
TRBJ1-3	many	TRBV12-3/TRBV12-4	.	TGTGCCAGCAGTTCCCACAGGACACCCGCCTCTGACACCATATATTTT	CASSSHRTPASDTIYF
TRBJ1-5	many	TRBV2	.	TGTGCCAGCAGTGAGTGGCAGTCAGATCAGCCCCAGCATTTT	CASSEWQSDQPQHF
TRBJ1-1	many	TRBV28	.	TGTGCCAGCAGTTATCCGAGGACGCAGAACACTGAAGCTTTCTTT	CASSYPRTQNTEAFF
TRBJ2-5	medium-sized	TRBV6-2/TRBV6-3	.	TGTGCCAGCAGTTACGCCGACGAGGTGGAGACCCAGTACTTC	CASSYADEVETQYF
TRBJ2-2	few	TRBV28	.	TGTGCCAGCAGTTTATTTAGGTACCACAGGAACACCGGGGAGCTGTTTTTT	CASSLFRYHRNTGELFF
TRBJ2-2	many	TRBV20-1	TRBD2	TGCAGTGCTAGAGATAGGCTAGCGGGAGCTAGTGGGGAGCTGTTTTTT	CSARDRLAGASGELFF
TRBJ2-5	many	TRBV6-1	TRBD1	TGTGCCACCCGAACGGGGACAGGGGAGAAGACCCAGTACTTC	CATRTGTGEKTQYF
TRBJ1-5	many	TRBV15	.	TGTGCCACCAGCAGACGAGGGGGAACTCAGCCCCAGCATTTT	CATSRRGGTQPQHF
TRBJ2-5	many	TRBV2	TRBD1	TGTGCCAGCAGTGGTCGGACAGGGGCCCAAGAGACCCAGTACTTC	CASSGRTGAQETQYF
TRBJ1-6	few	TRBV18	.	TGTGCCAGCTCAGAGTATAATTCACCCCTCCACTTT	CASSEYNSPLHF
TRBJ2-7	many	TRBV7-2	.	TGTGCCAGCAGCTACCCTAGGGCCTACGAGCAGTACTTC	CASSYPRAYEQYF
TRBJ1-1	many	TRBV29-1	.	TGCAGCGTTGGAGGAGACAACACTGAAGCTTTCTTT	CSVGGDNTEAFF
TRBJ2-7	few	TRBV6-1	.	TGTGCCAGCAGTGCTAACCCGACTGTCTACGAGCAGTACTTC	CASSANPTVYEQYF
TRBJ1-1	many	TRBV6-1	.	TGTGCCAGCAGTCTCCTGGGAGGTATGAACACTGAAGCTTTCTTT	CASSLLGGMNTEAFF
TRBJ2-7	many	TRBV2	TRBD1	TGTGCCAGCAGTGAGGGACAGGGAAGGAACGAGCAGTACTTC	CASSEGQGRNEQYF
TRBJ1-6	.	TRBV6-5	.	TGTGCCAGCAGTTACTATCCTGGCCTAAATTCACCCCTCCACTTT	CASSYYPGLNSPLHF
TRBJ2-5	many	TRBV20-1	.	TGCAGTGCTAGAGATCCTTTCGGGTCGGAGACCCAGTACTTC	CSARDPFGSETQYF
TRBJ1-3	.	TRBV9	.	TGTGCCAGCAGCGTCTCCGGCATCCCTGGAAACACCATATATTTT	CASSVSGIPGNTIYF
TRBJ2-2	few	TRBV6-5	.	TGTGCCAGCAGTTACGCAAAAACTAGGGACGAGCTGTTTTTT	CASSYAKTRDELFF
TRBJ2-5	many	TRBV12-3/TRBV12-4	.	TGTGCCAGCAGTTCCGACCCAACCTGGGGTGGAGAGACCCAGTACTTC	CASSSDPTWGGETQYF
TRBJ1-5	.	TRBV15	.	TGTGCCACCAGCAGTGGCAGGAATCAGCCCCAGCATTTT	CATSSGRNQPQHF
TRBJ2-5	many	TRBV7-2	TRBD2	TGTGCCAGCAGCTTAGGGTCACTAGCGGCCAAGTACTTC	CASSLGSLAAKYF
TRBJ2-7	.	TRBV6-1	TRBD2	TGTGCCAGCGGACTAGCGGTTTCACCAAGCTCCTACGAGCAGTACTTC	CASGLAVSPSSYEQYF
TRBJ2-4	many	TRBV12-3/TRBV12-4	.	TGTGCCAGCAGTCCTAACAAAAACATTCAGTACTTC	CASSPNKNIQYF
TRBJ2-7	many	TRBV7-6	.	TGTGCCGGCAGCCGGGACGTCGACGAGCAGTACTTC	CAGSRDVDEQYF
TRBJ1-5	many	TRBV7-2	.	TGTGCCAGCAGCTTACAGAGCAATCAGCCCCAGCATTTT	CASSLQSNQPQHF
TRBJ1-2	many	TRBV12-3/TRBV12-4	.	TGTGCCAGCAGCCCTAGGGATTATTTATATGATGGCTACACCTTC	CASSPRDYLYDGYTF
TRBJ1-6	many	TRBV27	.	TGTGCCAGCAGTCTGGGGGTGAGGTGGTATAATTCACCCCTCCACTTT	CASSLGVRWYNSPLHF
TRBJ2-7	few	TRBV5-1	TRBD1	TGCGCCAGCAGCTCTGGGACAGGGGTCCTATCCTACGAGCAGTACTTC	CASSSGTGVLSYEQYF
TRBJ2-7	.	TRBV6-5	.	TGTGCCAGCAGTTACTCCGGCAGGGCCGCCTACGAGCAGTACTTC	CASSYSGRAAYEQYF
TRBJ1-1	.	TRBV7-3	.	TGTGCCAGCAGCTTAGACGGGAACACTGATGCTTTCTTT	CASSLDGNTDAFF
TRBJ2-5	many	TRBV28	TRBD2	TGTGCCAGCAGCCGGGGACTAACTCAAGAGACCCAGTACTTC	CASSRGLTQETQYF
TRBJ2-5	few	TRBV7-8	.	TGTGCCAGCAGCTTAGGGCCAGGTTTGAAAGAGACCCAGTACTTC	CASSLGPGLKETQYF
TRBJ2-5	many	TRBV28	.	TGTGCCAGCAGTTACGGGGGGCTAGAGACCCAGTACTTC	CASSYGGLETQYF
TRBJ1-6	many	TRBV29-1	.	TGCAGCGTTGAAGATCTGGGCGTGACAGGCCCGAATTCACCCCTCCACTTT	CSVEDLGVTGPNSPLHF
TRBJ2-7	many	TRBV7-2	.	TGTGCCAGCAGCTTCGGAGGGGGGCCCTACGAGCAGTACTTC	CASSFGGGPYEQYF
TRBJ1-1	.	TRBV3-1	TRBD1	TGTGCCAGCAGCCAAGATTCGCAGGGGGACACTGAAGCTTTCTTT	CASSQDSQGDTEAFF
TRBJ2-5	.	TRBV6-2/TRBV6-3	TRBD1	TGTGCCAGCAGTTACCCCCGGGACAGGGCGGAGACCCAGTACTTC	CASSYPRDRAETQYF
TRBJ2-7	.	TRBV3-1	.	TGTGCCAGCAGCCCCCGGCGGGGCGAGCAGTACTTC	CASSPRRGEQYF
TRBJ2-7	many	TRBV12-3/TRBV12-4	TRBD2	TGTGCCAGCAGTTTAGGGCTAGCGGGAGGGCCAGGGAGCTCCTACGAGCAGTACTTC	CASSLGLAGGPGSSYEQYF
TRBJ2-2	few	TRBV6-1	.	TGTGCCAGCAGTGAACTAATCGGGGACACCGGGGAGCTGTTTTTT	CASSELIGDTGELFF
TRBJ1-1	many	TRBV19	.	TGTGCCAGCCAAAAACCACAGGCGAACACTGAAGCTTTCTTT	CASQKPQANTEAFF
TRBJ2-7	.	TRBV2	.	TGTGCCAGCAGTGAATGGACCTACGAGCAGTACTTC	CASSEWTYEQYF
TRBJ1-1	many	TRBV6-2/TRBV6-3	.	TGTGCCAGCAGTTACCTACGGGGGGCGACTGAAGCTTTCTTT	CASSYLRGATEAFF
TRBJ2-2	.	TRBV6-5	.	TGTGCCAGCACGTTCGCGAACACCGGGGAGCTGTTTTTT	CASTFANTGELFF
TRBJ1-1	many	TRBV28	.	TGTGCCAGCAGTTTAGTCGGGGAAGTGAACACTGAAGCTTTCTTT	CASSLVGEVNTEAFF
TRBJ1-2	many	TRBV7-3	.	TGTGCCAGCAGCATGGGGACAAGCCGCGGCTACACCTTC	CASSMGTSRGYTF
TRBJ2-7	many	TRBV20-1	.	TGCAGTGCTAGAGATCCCCAGGGAAGCTCCTACGAGCAGTACTTC	CSARDPQGSSYEQYF